This T cell receptor (beta chain) was captured by sequencing in a study of shared clonotypes between healthy human individuals. Assay execution proceeded at the deep level. Libraries were prepared by immunoSEQ multiplex PCR; TCRdb keeps only in-frame clonotypes and omits some of them. The sample includes approximately 1.5 million clones, about 98% seen only once; the top ten take 0.4% to 0.45%. Germline-derived CDR1 and CDR2 are KGHSH and LQKENI. Trimming stripped 2 bases from V and 0 bases from J, with 14 bases between. CDR3 length equals 17 residues. Broader study findings: Some naive CD4 clonotypes, about 5%, turned up in common across several donors. The study drew on few donors, limiting represented genetic and exposure-history diversity. Naive subsets usually exceeded memory subsets in estimated richness.

Concerning this clone itself: Its antigen is unknown.

The genes are TRBV18 and TRBJ2-4; TRBD2 might be the D (6 bases). This receptor was taken from a man aged 25-40 years in good health. Sequenced: naive CD4+ T cells sorted from blood. Specified subset: CD45RA+ positively selected. The CDR3 loop reads CASSPYKAAGAKNIQYF. The DNA for the CDR3 is TGTGCCAGCTCACCATATAAAGCAGCGGGAGCCAAAAACATTCAGTACTTC. Using reference TRBV18 and TRBJ2-4 for the parts outside the CDR3, the full variable domain is NAGVMQNPRHLVRRRGQEARLRCSPMKGHSHVYWYRQLPEEGLKFMVYLQKENIIDESGMPKERFSAEFPKEGPSILRIQQVVRGDSAAYFCASSPYKAAGAKNIQYFGAGTRLSVL.